The present T cell receptor beta chain was sequenced within a study of blood T cell repertoires in COVID-19. By share, this clone counts as medium-sized (0.01 to 0.1%). Sequenced by immunoSEQ multiplex PCR; TCRdb stores in-frame clones only, minus some. The sample lists around 190,000 clones; just under 80% were seen once. Germline-derived CDR1 and CDR2 are SGHDT and YYEEEE. The germline V and J ends were trimmed by 1 base and 4 bases, with 14 bases remaining between them. CDR3 size: 15 residues. Sequenced input: peripheral blood. V and J are TRBV5-6 and TRBJ1-2; D might be TRBD1 (6 bases). This receptor was identified in a man aged 65 to 85 with active or convalescent COVID-19. This chain's CDR3 is CASSLTGHGIYGYTF. As DNA, the CDR3 is TGTGCCAGCAGCTTGACAGGGCACGGAATCTATGGCTACACCTTC.